Detailed here is one T cell receptor beta chain. Its antigen is not known. CDR3 length equals 17 residues. From germline, CDR1 is SGDLS and CDR2 YYNGEE. After removal of 0 bases from V and 3 bases from J, the junction contained 11 bases not matched to a gene. Stated time point: first of two pre-therapy site-matched biopsies around 9 weeks apart. Template: tumor biopsy or peripheral blood genomic DNA, about 550-6,500 ng per sample. This record comes from a study of T cells in tumors after PD-1 blockade. Background on the study: During anti-PD-1 treatment, some patients continued daily vismodegib 150 mg. Study-wide points: Blood contained about 40% of the tumor's TCR clonotypes.

Clones were sequenced by immunoSEQ multiplex PCR, and TCRdb holds only the in-frame ones, with some missing. In the table there are about 4,200 clones, about 73% of which are singletons. The V gene is TRBV9, the J gene TRBJ1-1, with 7 bases fitting TRBD1. This clonotype was obtained from a human donor with basal cell carcinoma. The starting material was tumor tissue, obtained before anti-PD-1 treatment. The CDR3 loop reads CASSVGDSSRRDTEAFF. Here the CDR3 DNA reads TGTGCCAGCAGCGTAGGGGACAGCTCCCGAAGGGACACTGAAGCTTTCTTT.